These T cell receptor beta chains were read from a single sample in a study of cytomegalovirus exposure and HLA in healthy donors. TCRdb's table, derived via immunoSEQ multiplex PCR, lists solely in-frame clones and lacks some. The table shows tens of thousands of clones, with 70% to 80% occurring only once. The sequenced material came from PBMCs. Receptors were obtained from a woman between 35 and 50 years old in good health and CMV-seropositive. Both conserved end residues are part of each CDR3. The order of the fields is D gene, clone size, V gene, J gene, CDR3 DNA, CDR3 protein. D genes are given only for firm matches. Size values are once, few and many counts, or a class for expanded clones, and some rows have none.

>-|-|TRBV4-2|TRBJ1-2
TGTGCCAGCAGCCACCGACAGCCTCTCAACTATGGCTACACCTTC
CASSHRQPLNYGYTF
>-|-|TRBV20-1|TRBJ2-2
TGCAGTGCTAGACGCACCGGGGAGCTGTTTTTT
CSARRTGELFF
>-|few|TRBV4-1|TRBJ1-1
TGCGCCAGCAGCCAAGGACCTCGGCAGGGTCGTGGAGCTTTCTTT
CASSQGPRQGRGAFF
>-|-|TRBV9|TRBJ2-2
TGTGCCAGCAGCCCTTGGGGGGATGGAACCGGGGAGCTGTTTTTT
CASSPWGDGTGELFF
>-|-|TRBV2|TRBJ2-7
TGTGCCTGTAGACCATCAGGGGTCTACGAGCAGTACTTC
CACRPSGVYEQYF
>-|once|TRBV5-4|TRBJ1-3
TGTGCCAGCAGCTCTACAGGAAGGGGCATTGGAAACACCATATATTTT
CASSSTGRGIGNTIYF
>-|-|TRBV6-1|TRBJ2-7
TGTGCCAGCAGTGAAGCGGTATACAGCGGCGAGCAGTACTTC
CASSEAVYSGEQYF
>TRBD1|-|TRBV28|TRBJ1-1
TGTGCCAGCCGAACAGGGGGCGTATTGACTGAAGCTTTCTTT
CASRTGGVLTEAFF
>-|-|TRBV28|TRBJ1-2
TGTGCCAGCAGTTACGGTCTCTATGGCTACACCTTC
CASSYGLYGYTF
>-|-|TRBV7-9|TRBJ1-1
TGTGCCAGCAGCTTAGGGCTCGGAGGAGCTTTCTTT
CASSLGLGGAFF
>TRBD1|-|TRBV19|TRBJ1-6
TGTGCCAGTAAGGGAAGGGGGCGAAGAACACCCCTCCACTTT
CASKGRGRRTPLHF
>TRBD2|-|TRBV5-1|TRBJ2-5
TGCGCCAGCAGCTCTTCCGGGACTAGCGGGGGCGGGGAGACCCAGTACTTC
CASSSSGTSGGGETQYF
>TRBD2|-|TRBV4-2|TRBJ2-3
TGTGCCAGCAGCCAAGAGGCCAGCGGGGGGGTGACCACTAGCACAGATACGCAGTATTTT
CASSQEASGGVTTSTDTQYF